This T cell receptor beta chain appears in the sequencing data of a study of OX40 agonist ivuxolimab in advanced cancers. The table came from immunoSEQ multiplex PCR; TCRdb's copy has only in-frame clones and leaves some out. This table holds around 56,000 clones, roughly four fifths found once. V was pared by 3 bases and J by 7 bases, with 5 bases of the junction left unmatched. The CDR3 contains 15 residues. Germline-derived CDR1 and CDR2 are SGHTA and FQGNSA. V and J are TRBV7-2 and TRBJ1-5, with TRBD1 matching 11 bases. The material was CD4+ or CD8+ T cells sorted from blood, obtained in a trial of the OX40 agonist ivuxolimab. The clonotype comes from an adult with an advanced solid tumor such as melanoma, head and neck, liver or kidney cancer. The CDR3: CASSFGTGGWQPQHF. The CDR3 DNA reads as TGTGCCAGCAGCTTCGGGACAGGGGGTTGGCAGCCCCAGCATTTT.